This T cell receptor (beta chain) was documented in a study of OX40 agonist ivuxolimab in advanced cancers. The V and J ends lost 5 bases and 1 base, in that order; junction bases with no gene match: 5. Germline lookup yields CDR1 MNHEY and CDR2 SVGAGI. The CDR3 contains 15 residues. Some clones are missing from TCRdb's copy, which holds only in-frame ones; the method was immunoSEQ multiplex PCR. The sample lists over 35,000 clones, roughly 78% seen once, with 4% to 4.5% in the top ten. This rearrangement joins TRBV6-5 to TRBJ2-3, with TRBD2 matching over 8 bases. The origin of this receptor is an adult with an advanced solid tumor such as melanoma, head and neck, liver or kidney cancer. The material was CD4+ or CD8+ T cells sorted from blood, obtained in a trial of the OX40 agonist ivuxolimab. The CDR3 DNA reads as TGTGCCAGCAGTCCCCGGCGGGGGGGCACAGATACGCAGTATTTT. Its protein product is CASSPRRGGTDTQYF.